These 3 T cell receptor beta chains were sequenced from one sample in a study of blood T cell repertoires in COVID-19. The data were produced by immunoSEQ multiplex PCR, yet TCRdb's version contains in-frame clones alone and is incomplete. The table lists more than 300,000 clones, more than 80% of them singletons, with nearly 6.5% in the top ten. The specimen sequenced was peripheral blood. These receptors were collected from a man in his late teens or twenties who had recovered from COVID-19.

CDR3 coding DNA: TGTGCCAGCTCACCCCGGACTGAAAACTATGGCTACACCTTC. Translated, it gives CASSPRTENYGYTF. The gene calls are TRBV18 and TRBJ1-2; D gene ambiguous. V dropped 3 bases and J dropped 2 bases, with 10 bases sitting between them. This CDR3 region has 14 residues. The germline V gene has CDR1 KGHSH and CDR2 LQKENI.

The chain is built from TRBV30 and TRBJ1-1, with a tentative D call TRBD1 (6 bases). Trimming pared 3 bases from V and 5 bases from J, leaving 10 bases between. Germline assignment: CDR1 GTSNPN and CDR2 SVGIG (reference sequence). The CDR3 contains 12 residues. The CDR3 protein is CAWRGAGTEAFF. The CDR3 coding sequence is TGTGCCTGGAGGGGGGCCGGGACTGAAGCTTTCTTT. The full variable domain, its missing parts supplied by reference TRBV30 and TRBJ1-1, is SQTIHQWPATLVQPVGSPLSLECTVEGTSNPNLYWYRQAAGRGLQLLFYSVGIGQISSEVPQNLSASRPQDRQFILSSKKLLLSDSGFYLCAWRGAGTEAFFGQGTRLTVV.

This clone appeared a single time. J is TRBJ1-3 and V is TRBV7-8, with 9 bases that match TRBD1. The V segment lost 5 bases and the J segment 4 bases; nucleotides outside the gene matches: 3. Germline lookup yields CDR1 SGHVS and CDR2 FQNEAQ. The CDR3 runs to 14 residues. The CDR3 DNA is TGTGCCAGCAGCCCCGACAGGGGGGGAAACACCATATATTTT. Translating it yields CASSPDRGGNTIYF.